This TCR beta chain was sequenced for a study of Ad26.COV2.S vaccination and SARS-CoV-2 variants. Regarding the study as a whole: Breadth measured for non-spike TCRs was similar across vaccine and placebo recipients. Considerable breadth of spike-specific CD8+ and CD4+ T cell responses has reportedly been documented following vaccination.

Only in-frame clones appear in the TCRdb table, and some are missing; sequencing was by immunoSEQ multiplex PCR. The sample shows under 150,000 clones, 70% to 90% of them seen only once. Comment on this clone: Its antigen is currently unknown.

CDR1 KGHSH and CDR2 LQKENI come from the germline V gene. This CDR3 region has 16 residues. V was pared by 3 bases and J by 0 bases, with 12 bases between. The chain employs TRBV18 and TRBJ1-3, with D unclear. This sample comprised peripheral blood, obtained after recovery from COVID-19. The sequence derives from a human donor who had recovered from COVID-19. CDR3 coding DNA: TGTGCCAGCTCACCCGGAAGCCCGTCCTCTGGAAACACCATATATTTT. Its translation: CASSPGSPSSGNTIYF.